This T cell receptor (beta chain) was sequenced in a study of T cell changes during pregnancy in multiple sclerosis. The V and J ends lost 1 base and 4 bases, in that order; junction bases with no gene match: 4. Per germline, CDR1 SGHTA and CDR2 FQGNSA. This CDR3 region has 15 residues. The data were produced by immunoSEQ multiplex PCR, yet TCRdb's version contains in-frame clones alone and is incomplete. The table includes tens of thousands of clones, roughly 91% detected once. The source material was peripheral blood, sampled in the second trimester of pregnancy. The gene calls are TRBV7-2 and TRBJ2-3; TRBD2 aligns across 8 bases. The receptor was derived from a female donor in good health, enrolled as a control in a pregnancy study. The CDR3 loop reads CASSLVRGGPDTQYF. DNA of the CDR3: TGTGCCAGCAGCTTAGTTCGGGGGGGGCCAGATACGCAGTATTTT.